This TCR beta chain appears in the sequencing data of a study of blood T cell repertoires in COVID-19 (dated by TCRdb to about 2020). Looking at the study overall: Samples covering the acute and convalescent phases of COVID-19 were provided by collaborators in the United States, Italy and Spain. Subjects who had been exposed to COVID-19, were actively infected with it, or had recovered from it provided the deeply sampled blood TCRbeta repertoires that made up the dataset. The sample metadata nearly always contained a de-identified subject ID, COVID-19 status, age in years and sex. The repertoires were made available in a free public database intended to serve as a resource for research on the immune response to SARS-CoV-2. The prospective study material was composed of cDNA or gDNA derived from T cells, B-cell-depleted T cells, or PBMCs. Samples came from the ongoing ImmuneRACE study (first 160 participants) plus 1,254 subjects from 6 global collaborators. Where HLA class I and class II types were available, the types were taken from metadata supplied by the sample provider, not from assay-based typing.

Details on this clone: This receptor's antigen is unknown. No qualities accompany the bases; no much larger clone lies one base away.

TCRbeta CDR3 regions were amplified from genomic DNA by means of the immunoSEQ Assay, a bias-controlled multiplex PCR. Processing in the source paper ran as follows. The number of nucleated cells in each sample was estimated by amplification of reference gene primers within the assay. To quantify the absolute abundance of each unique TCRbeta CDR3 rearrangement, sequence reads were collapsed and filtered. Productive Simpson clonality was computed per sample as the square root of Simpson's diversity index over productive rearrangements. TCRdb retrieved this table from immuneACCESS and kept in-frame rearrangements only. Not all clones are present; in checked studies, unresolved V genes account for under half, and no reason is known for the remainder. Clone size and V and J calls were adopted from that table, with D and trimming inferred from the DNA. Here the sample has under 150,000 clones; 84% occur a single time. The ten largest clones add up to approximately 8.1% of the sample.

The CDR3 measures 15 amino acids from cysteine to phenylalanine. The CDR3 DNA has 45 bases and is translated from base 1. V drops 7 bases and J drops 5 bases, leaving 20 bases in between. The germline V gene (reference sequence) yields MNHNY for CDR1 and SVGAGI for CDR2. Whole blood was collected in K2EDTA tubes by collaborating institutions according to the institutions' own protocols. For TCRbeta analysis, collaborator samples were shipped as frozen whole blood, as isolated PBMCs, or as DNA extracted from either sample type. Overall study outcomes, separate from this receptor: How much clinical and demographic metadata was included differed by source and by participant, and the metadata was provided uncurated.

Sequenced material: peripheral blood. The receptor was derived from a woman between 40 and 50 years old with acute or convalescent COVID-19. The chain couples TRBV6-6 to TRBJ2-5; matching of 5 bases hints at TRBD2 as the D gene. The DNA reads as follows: TGTGCCAGCAACGACGCGGGCCCTGGGCGGGAGACCCAGTACTTC. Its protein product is CASNDAGPGRETQYF.